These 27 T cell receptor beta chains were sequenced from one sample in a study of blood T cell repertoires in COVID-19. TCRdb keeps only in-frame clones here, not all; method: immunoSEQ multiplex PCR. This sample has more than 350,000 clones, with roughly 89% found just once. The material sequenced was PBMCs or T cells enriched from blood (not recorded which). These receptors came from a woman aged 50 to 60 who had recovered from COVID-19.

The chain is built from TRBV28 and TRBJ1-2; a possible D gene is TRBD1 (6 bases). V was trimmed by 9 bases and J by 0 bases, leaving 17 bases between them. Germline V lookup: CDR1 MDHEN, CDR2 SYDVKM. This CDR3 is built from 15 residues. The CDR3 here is CASKGHPGANYGYTF. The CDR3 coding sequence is TGTGCCAGTAAGGGACATCCCGGCGCTAACTATGGCTACACCTTC.

CDR3 sequence reads: CASTLYTEAFF. The CDR3 DNA is TGTGCCAGCACCCTTTACACTGAAGCTTTCTTT. This sequence joins TRBV11-2 and TRBJ1-1; D ambiguous. CDR3 length: 11 amino acids. Germline V gene sequence: CDR1 SGHAT, CDR2 FQNNGV. V was clipped by 7 bases and J by 3 bases, with 6 bases between them. The variable domain in full, with the rest retrieved from reference TRBV11-2 and TRBJ1-1, is EAGVAQSPRYKIIEKRQSVAFWCNPISGHATLYWYQQILGQGPKLLIQFQNNGVVDDSQLPKDRFSAERLKGVDSTLKIQPAKLEDSAVYLCASTLYTEAFFGQGTRLTVV.

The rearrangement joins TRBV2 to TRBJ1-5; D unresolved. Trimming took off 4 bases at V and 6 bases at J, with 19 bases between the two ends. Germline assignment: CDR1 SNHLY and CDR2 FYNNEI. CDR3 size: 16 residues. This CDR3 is CASSGGRGPARQPQHF. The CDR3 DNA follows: TGTGCCAGCAGTGGGGGTCGCGGGCCCGCCCGTCAGCCCCAGCATTTT. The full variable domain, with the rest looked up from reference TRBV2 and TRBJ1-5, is EPEVTQTPSHQVTQMGQEVILRCVPISNHLYFYWYRQILGQKVEFLVSFYNNEISEKSEIFDDQFSVERPDGSNFTLKIRSTKLEDSAMYFCASSGGRGPARQPQHFGDGTRLSIL.

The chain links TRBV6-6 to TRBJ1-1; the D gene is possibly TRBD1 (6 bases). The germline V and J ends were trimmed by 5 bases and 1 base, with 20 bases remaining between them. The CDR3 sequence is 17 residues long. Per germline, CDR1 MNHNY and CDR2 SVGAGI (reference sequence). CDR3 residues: CASSRAQGIIPNTEAFF. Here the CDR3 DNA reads TGTGCCAGCAGTCGCGCCCAGGGGATCATCCCGAACACTGAAGCTTTCTTT.

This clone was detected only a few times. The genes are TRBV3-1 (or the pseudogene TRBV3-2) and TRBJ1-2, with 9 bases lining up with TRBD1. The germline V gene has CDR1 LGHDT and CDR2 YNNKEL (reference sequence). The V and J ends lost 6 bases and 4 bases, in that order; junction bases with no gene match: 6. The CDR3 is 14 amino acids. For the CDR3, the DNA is TGTGCCAGCAGTTGGACAGGGGAGGGCTATGGCTACACCTTC. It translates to CASSWTGEGYGYTF.

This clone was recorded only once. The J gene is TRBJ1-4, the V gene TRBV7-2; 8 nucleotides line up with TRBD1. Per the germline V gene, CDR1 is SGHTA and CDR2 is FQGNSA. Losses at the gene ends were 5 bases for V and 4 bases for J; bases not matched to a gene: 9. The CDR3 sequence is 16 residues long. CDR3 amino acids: CASSPLSGQVNEKLFF. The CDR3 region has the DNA TGTGCCAGCAGCCCACTCTCGGGACAGGTTAATGAAAAACTGTTTTTT.

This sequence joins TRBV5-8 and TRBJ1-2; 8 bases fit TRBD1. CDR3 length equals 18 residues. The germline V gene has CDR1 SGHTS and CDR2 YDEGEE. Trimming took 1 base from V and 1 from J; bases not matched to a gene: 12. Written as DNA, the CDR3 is TGTGCCAGCAGCTTGTATCCGCCGGGGACAGGATTTAACTATGGCTACACCTTC. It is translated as CASSLYPPGTGFNYGYTF.

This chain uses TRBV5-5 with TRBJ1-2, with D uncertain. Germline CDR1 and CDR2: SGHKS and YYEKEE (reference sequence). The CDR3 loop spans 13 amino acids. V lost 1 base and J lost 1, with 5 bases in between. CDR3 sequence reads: CASSLSLNYGYTF. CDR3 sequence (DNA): TGTGCCAGCAGCTTGTCTCTTAACTATGGCTACACCTTC. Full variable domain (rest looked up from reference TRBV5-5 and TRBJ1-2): DAGVTQSPTHLIKTRGQQVTLRCSPISGHKSVSWYQQVLGQGPQFIFQYYEKEERGRGNFPDRFSARQFPNYSSELNVNALLLGDSALYLCASSLSLNYGYTFGSGTRLTVV.

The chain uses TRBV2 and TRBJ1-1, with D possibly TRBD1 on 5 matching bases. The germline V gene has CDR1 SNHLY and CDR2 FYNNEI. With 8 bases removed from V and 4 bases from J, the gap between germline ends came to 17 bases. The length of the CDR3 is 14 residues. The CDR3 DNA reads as TGTGCCAGCCCCGACCCCACAGGCGGCACTGAAGCTTTCTTT. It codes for CASPDPTGGTEAFF.

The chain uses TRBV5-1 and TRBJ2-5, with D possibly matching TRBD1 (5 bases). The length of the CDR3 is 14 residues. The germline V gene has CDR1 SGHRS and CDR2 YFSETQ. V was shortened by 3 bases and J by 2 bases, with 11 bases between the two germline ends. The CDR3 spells CASSSGGAQETQYF. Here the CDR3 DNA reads TGCGCCAGCAGCTCGGGTGGGGCTCAAGAGACCCAGTACTTC.

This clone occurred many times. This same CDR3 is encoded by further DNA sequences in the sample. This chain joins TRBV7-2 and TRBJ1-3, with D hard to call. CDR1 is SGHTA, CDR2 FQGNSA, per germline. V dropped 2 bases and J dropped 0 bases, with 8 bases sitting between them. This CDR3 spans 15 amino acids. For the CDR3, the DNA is TGTGCCAGCAGCTTAAGCGGGTTCTCTGGAAACACCATATATTTT. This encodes CASSLSGFSGNTIYF.

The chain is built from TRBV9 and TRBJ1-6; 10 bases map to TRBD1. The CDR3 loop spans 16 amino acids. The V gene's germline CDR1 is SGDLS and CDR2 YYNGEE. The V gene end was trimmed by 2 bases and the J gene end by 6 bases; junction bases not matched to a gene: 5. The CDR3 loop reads CASSVTGGSFNSPLHF. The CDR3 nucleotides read TGTGCCAGCAGCGTGACAGGGGGCTCTTTTAATTCACCCCTCCACTTT.

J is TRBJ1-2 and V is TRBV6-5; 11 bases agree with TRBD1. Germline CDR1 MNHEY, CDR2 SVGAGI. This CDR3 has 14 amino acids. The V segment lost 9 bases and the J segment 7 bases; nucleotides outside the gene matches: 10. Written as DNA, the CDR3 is TGTGCCAGGGCGGACAGGGGGCGAATCTTTGGCTACACCTTC. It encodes CARADRGRIFGYTF.

The CDR3 coding sequence is TGTGCCAGCAGTGGACAGGGTATGGTTCAGCCCCAGCATTTT. The encoded protein is CASSGQGMVQPQHF. This sequence joins TRBV2 and TRBJ1-5; 7 nucleotides align to TRBD1. The germline CDR1 and CDR2 sequences are SNHLY and FYNNEI. V was clipped by 4 bases and J by 6 bases; unmatched bases: 6. The CDR3 sequence is 14 residues long.

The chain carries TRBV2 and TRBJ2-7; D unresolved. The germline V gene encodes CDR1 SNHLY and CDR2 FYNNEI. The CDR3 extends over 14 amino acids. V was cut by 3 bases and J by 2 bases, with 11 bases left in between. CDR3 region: CASSDSARPYEQYF. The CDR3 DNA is TGTGCCAGCAGTGATTCCGCCAGGCCCTACGAGCAGTACTTC.

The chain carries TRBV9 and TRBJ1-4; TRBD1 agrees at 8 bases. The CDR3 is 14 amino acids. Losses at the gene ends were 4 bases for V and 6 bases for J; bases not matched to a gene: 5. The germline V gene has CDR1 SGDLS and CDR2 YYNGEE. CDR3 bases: TGTGCCAGCAGCAAGGGACAGGCATATGAAAAACTGTTTTTT. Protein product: CASSKGQAYEKLFF.

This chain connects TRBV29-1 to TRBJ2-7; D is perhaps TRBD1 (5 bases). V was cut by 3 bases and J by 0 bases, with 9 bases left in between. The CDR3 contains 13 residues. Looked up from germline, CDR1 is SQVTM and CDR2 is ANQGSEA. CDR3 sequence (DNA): TGCAGCGTTGACGCGCAGGGCTCCTACGAGCAGTACTTC. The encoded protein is CSVDAQGSYEQYF.

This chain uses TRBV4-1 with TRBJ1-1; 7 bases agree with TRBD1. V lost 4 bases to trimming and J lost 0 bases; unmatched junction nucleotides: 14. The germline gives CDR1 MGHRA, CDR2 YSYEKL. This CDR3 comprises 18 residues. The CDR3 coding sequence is TGCGCCAGCAGCCTAAGGGGGCCGAGGCAGGGCCTGAACACTGAAGCTTTCTTT. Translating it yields CASSLRGPRQGLNTEAFF.

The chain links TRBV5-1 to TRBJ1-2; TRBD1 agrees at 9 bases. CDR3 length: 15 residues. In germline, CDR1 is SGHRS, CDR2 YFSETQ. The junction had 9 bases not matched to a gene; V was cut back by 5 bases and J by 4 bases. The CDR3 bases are TGCGCCAGCAGACAGCCGGGACAGGGCATCTATGGCTACACCTTC. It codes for CASRQPGQGIYGYTF.

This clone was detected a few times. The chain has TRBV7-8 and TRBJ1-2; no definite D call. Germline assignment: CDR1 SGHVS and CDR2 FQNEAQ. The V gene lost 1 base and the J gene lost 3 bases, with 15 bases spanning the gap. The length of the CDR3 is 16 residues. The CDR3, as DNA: TGTGCCAGCAGCTTAGTGGGCAGGCGATTATACTATGGCTACACCTTC. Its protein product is CASSLVGRRLYYGYTF.

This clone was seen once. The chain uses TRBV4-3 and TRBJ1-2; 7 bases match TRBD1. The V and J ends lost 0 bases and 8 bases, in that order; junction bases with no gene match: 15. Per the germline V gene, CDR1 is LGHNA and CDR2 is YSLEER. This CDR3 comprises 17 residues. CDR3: CASSQDQFSYTGDGYTF. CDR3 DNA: TGCGCCAGCAGCCAAGATCAATTCTCGTACACAGGGGACGGCTACACCTTC.

Here the CDR3 reads CASSSGTGEPETQYF. The CDR3 region has the DNA TGTGCCAGCAGCTCCGGGACTGGGGAGCCAGAGACCCAGTACTTC. The chain carries TRBV11-3 and TRBJ2-5, with TRBD2 as a possible D gene (6 bases). This CDR3 is built from 15 residues. The ends were cut back, 4 bases at V and 4 bases at J, with 16 bases in the middle. CDR1 is SGHNT and CDR2 is YENEEA in the germline V gene.

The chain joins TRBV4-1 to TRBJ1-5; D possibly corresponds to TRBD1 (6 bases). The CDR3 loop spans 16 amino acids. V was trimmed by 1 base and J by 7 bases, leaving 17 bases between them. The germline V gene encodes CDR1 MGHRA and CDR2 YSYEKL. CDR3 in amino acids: CASSQAAGPQGQPQHF. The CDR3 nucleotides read TGCGCCAGCAGCCAAGCGGCGGGCCCCCAGGGGCAGCCCCAGCATTTT.

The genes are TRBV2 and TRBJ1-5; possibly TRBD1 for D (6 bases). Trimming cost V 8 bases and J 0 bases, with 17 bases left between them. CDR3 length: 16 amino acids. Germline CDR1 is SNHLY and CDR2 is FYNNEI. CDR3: CASAYGTTYSNQPQHF. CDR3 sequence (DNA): TGTGCCAGCGCGTACGGGACAACTTATAGCAATCAGCCCCAGCATTTT. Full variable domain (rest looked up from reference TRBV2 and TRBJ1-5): EPEVTQTPSHQVTQMGQEVILRCVPISNHLYFYWYRQILGQKVEFLVSFYNNEISEKSEIFDDQFSVERPDGSNFTLKIRSTKLEDSAMYFCASAYGTTYSNQPQHFGDGTRLSIL.

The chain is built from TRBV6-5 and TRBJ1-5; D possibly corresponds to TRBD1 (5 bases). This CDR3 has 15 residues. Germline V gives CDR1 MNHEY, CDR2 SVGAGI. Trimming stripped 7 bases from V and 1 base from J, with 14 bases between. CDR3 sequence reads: CASNPGLVSNQPQHF. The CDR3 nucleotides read TGTGCCAGCAACCCAGGGCTCGTAAGCAATCAGCCCCAGCATTTT.

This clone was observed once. CDR3 residues: CASSAQGHNNSPLHF. CDR3 DNA sequence: TGTGCCAGCAGTGCCCAGGGGCACAATAATTCACCCCTCCACTTT. V and J are TRBV2 and TRBJ1-6, with a weak D call TRBD1 (6 bases). The length of the CDR3 is 15 residues. Germline-derived CDR1 and CDR2 are SNHLY and FYNNEI. V lost 4 bases, J lost 5 bases, and 12 bases lay in between.

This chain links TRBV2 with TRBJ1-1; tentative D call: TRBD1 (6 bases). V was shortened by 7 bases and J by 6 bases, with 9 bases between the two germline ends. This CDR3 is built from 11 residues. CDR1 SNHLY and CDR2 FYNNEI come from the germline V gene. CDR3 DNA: TGTGCCAGCAAAGACAGGCCTGAAGCTTTCTTT. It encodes CASKDRPEAFF. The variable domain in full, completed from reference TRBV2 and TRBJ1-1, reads EPEVTQTPSHQVTQMGQEVILRCVPISNHLYFYWYRQILGQKVEFLVSFYNNEISEKSEIFDDQFSVERPDGSNFTLKIRSTKLEDSAMYFCASKDRPEAFFGQGTRLTVV.